The clone carrying this T cell receptor beta chain has a count of ten or more. As the template, RNA transcripts were used to amplify TCR beta CDR3 regions. RT-PCR was first run with HTBI primers, then multiplex PCR in a second round. TCRdb re-called the multiplex PCR reads with MiXCR, one entry per CDR3 protein. The sample has about 620,000 distinct CDR3 sequences, about 24% seen once. V was clipped by 5 bases and J by 3 bases; unmatched bases: 8. This CDR3 comprises 15 residues. CDR1 and CDR2 from the germline V gene are SGHVS and FQNEAQ. The data were taken from a study of Graves' ophthalmopathy and Graves' hyperthyroidism.

The rearrangement joins TRBV7-8 to TRBJ2-7, with TRBD1 matching over 9 bases. The sample consisted of peripheral blood. The TCR was taken from a woman between 18 and 29 years old with stable Graves' hyperthyroidism. Some clones in this sample may be carry-over from other donors' samples. The CDR3 is CASSRLDRGLYEQYF. In nucleotides, the CDR3 is TGTGCCAGCAGCCGGTTGGACAGGGGTCTCTACGAGCAGTACTTC.